Sequencing of this TCR beta chain was carried out in a study of blood T cell repertoires in COVID-19. Assay used: immunoSEQ multiplex PCR; TCRdb lists only in-frame clones, some missing. The profile shows about 410,000 clones, roughly nine tenths of them singletons. The CDR3 totals 14 residues. Cohort 3 recovered donors had two negative PCRs, clearance, or symptom resolution. Sequenced input: PBMCs or T cells enriched from blood (not recorded which). The clonotype comes from a woman aged 25 to 45 who had recovered from COVID-19. The chain is built from TRBV21-1 and TRBJ1-5; the table assigns TRBD1, which was not confirmed against the DNA. TRBV21-1 counts as a pseudogene. For the CDR3, the DNA is TGTGCCAGCAGCACCCACAGGGAAAATCAGCCCCAGCATTTT. Its translation is CASSTHRENQPQHF.